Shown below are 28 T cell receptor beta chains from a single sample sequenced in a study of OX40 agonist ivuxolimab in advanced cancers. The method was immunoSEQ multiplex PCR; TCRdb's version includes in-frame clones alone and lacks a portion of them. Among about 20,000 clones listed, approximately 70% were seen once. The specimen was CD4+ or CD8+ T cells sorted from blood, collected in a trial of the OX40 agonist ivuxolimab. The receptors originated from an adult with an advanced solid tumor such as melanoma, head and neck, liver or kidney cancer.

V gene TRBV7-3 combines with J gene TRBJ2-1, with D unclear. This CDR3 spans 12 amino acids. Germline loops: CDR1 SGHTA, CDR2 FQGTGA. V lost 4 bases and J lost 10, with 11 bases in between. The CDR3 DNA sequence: TGTGCCAGCAGCTCTTCGGCCAGGGAGCAGTTCTTC. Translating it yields CASSSSAREQFF. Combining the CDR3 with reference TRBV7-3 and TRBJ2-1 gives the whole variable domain GAGVSQTPSNKVTEKGKYVELRCDPISGHTALYWYRQSLGQGPEFLIYFQGTGAADDSGLPNDRFFAVRPEGSVSTLKIQRTERGDSAVYLCASSSSAREQFFGPGTRLTVL.

The CDR3 DNA sequence: TGTGCCAGCAGTGACCAAGACAGGGGAGGGCACACCGGGGAGCTGTTTTTT. Translation gives CASSDQDRGGHTGELFF. This chain joins TRBV6-4 and TRBJ2-2; the D gene is possibly TRBD1 (8 bases). CDR3 length: 17 amino acids. The germline V gene has CDR1 MRHNA and CDR2 SNTAGT. V lost 2 bases and J 3 bases, leaving 16 bases between the germline ends.

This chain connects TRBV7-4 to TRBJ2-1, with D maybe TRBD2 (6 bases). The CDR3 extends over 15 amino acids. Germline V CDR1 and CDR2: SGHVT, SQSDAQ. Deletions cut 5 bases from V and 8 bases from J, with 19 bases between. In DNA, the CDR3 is TGTGCCAGCAGCCCCCCGGGCAGGGAGGTCGATGAGCAGTTCTTC. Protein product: CASSPPGREVDEQFF.

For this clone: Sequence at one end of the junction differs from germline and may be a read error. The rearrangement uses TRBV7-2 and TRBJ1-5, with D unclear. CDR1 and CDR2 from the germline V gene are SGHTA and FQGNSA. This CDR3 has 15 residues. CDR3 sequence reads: CASSQGQNSNQPQHF. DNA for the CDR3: TGCGCCAGCAGCCAAGGTCAAAATAGCAATCAGCCCCAGCATTTT.

Written as DNA, the CDR3 is TGTGCCAGCAGAAAGGGGAGCTCCTATAATTCACCCCTCCACTTT. It specifies CASRKGSSYNSPLHF. The chain has TRBV6-5 and TRBJ1-6; D is perhaps TRBD1 (5 bases). Trimming pared 6 bases from V and 0 bases from J, leaving 9 bases between. Germline CDR1 reads MNHEY; CDR2 reads SVGAGI. The CDR3 has 15 residues.

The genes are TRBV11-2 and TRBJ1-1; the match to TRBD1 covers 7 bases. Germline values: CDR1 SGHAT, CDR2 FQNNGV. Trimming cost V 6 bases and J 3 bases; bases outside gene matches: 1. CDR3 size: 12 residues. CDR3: CASRQGYTEAFF. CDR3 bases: TGTGCCAGCAGACAGGGGTACACTGAAGCTTTCTTT.

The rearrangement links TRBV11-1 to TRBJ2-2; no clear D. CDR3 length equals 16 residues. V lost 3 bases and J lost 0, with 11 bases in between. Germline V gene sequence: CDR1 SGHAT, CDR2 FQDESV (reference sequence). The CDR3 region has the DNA TGTGCCAGCAGCTTCGTTTCTGGATCGAACACCGGGGAGCTGTTTTTT. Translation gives CASSFVSGSNTGELFF.

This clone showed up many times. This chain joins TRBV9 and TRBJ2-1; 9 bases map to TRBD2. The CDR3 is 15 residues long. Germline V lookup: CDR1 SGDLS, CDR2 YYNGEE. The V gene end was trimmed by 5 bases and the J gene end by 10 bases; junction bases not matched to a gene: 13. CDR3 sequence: CASREGGGAMDEQFF. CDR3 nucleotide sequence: TGTGCCAGCAGGGAAGGCGGGGGGGCGATGGACGAGCAGTTCTTC.

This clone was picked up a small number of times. The DNA for the CDR3 is TGTGCCAGCAGCTCTACAGAGGCAGGGGACTCACCCCTCCACTTT. This sequence encodes CASSSTEAGDSPLHF. The chain employs TRBV9 and TRBJ1-6; D possibly corresponds to TRBD1 (6 bases). Germline V gives CDR1 SGDLS, CDR2 YYNGEE. CDR3 length: 15 amino acids. V lost 4 bases and J 10 bases, leaving 18 bases between the germline ends.

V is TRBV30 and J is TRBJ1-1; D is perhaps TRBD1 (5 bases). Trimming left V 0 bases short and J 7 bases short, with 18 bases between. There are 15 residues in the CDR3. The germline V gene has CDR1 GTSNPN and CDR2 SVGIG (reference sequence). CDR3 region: CAWSVHSGQGVEAFF. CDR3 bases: TGTGCCTGGAGTGTACACTCTGGGCAGGGCGTTGAAGCTTTCTTT.

Written as DNA, the CDR3 is TGTGCCAGCAGCCAAGATCGGAATGGCTACACCTTC. It yields the protein CASSQDRNGYTF. The V call is TRBV4-2, the J call TRBJ1-2; D is uncertain. V lost 0 bases and J 6 bases, leaving 5 bases between the germline ends. Germline lookup yields CDR1 LGHNA and CDR2 YNFKEQ. The CDR3 runs to 12 residues.

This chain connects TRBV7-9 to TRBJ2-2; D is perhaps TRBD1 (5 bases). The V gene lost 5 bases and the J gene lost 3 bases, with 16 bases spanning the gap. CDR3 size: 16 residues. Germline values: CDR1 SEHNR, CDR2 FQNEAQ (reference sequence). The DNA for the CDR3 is TGTGCCAGCAGCCCGAGTAGGGCCAGGGACACCGGGGAGCTGTTTTTT. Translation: CASSPSRARDTGELFF. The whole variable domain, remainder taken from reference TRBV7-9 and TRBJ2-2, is DTGVSQNPRHKITKRGQNVTFRCDPISEHNRLYWYRQTLGQGPEFLTYFQNEAQLEKSRLLSDRFSAERPKGSFSTLEIQRTEQGDSAMYLCASSPSRARDTGELFFGEGSRLTVL.

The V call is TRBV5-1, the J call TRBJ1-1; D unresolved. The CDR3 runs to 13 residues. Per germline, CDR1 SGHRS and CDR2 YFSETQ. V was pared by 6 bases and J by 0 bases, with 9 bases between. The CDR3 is CASIGRLNTEAFF. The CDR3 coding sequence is TGCGCCAGCATTGGGCGTTTGAACACTGAAGCTTTCTTT. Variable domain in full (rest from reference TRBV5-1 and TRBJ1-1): KAGVTQTPRYLIKTRGQQVTLSCSPISGHRSVSWYQQTPGQGLQFLFEYFSETQRNKGNFPGRFSGRQFSNSRSEMNVSTLELGDSALYLCASIGRLNTEAFFGQGTRLTVV.

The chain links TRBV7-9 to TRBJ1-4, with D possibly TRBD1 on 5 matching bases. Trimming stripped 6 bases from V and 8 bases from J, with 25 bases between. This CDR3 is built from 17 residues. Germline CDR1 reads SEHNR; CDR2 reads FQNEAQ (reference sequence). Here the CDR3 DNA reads TGTGCCAGCAGGTCCTGGGACCGGGTTGGCGTCGGGGAAAAACTGTTTTTT. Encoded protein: CASRSWDRVGVGEKLFF.

The CDR3, as DNA: TGTGCCAGCAGCTTGGGACAGATTTATGGCTACACCTTC. Protein: CASSLGQIYGYTF. The genes are TRBV7-9 and TRBJ1-2; TRBD1 matches at 7 bases. Germline assignment: CDR1 SEHNR and CDR2 FQNEAQ (reference sequence). Trimming took 3 bases from V and 5 from J; bases not matched to a gene: 3. The length of the CDR3 is 13 residues. The variable domain in full, with the rest retrieved from reference TRBV7-9 and TRBJ1-2, is DTGVSQNPRHKITKRGQNVTFRCDPISEHNRLYWYRQTLGQGPEFLTYFQNEAQLEKSRLLSDRFSAERPKGSFSTLEIQRTEQGDSAMYLCASSLGQIYGYTFGSGTRLTVV.

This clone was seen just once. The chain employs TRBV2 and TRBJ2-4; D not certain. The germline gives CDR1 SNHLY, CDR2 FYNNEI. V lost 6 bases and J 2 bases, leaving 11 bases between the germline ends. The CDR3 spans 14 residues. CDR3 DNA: TGTGCCAGCAGCGACCTCGGTACCAAAAACATTCAGTACTTC. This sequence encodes CASSDLGTKNIQYF.

The CDR3: CASSLALGLSTDTQYF. DNA for the CDR3: TGTGCCAGCAGCTTAGCACTGGGGCTTAGCACAGATACGCAGTATTTT. The V call is TRBV7-2, the J call TRBJ2-3, with D perhaps TRBD1 (5 bases). The V end was cut by 0 bases, the J end by 0 bases, with 10 bases between. This CDR3 region has 16 residues. CDR1 is SGHTA and CDR2 is FQGNSA in the germline V gene.

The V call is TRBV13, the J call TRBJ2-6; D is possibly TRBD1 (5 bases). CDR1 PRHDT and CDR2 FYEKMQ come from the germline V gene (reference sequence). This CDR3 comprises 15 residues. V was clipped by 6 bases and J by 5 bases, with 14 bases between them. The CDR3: CASSYRPLRANVLTF. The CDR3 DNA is TGTGCCAGCAGTTACAGGCCGTTAAGGGCCAACGTCCTGACTTTC. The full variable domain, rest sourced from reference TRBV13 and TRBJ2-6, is AAGVIQSPRHLIKEKRETATLKCYPIPRHDTVYWYQQGPGQDPQFLISFYEKMQSDKGSIPDRFSAQQFSDYHSELNMSSLELGDSALYFCASSYRPLRANVLTFGAGSRLTVL.

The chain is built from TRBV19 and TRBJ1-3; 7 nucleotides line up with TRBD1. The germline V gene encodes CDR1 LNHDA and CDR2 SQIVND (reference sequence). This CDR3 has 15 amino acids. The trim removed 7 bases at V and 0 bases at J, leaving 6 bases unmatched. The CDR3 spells CASTNGDSSGNTIYF. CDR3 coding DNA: TGTGCCAGTACAAATGGGGACAGCTCTGGAAACACCATATATTTT.

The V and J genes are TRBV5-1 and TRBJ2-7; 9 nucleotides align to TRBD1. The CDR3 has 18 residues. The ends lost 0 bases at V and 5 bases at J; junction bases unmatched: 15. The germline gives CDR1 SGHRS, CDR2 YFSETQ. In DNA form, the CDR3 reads TGCGCCAGCAGCTTGGGGTCCGGCGGGACAGGGAAATTCCACGAGCAGTACTTC. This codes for CASSLGSGGTGKFHEQYF.

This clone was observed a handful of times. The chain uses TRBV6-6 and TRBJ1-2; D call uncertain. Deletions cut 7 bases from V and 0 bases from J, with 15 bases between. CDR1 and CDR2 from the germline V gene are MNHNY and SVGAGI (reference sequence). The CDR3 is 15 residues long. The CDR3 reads CASTLDGVANYGYTF. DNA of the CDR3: TGTGCCAGCACCCTCGATGGGGTAGCTAACTATGGCTACACCTTC.

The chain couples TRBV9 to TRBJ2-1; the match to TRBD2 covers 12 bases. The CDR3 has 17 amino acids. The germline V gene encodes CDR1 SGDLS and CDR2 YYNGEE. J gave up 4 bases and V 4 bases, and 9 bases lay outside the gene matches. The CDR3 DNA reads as TGTGCCAGCAGCCACCTTCCCCTAGCGGGGGGGTACAATGAGCAGTTCTTC. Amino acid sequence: CASSHLPLAGGYNEQFF.

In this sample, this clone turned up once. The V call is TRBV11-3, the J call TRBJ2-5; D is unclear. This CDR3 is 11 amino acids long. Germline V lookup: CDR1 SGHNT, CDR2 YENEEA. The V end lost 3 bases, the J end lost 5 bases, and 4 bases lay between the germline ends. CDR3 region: CASSFGETQYF. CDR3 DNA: TGTGCCAGCAGCTTTGGTGAGACCCAGTACTTC.

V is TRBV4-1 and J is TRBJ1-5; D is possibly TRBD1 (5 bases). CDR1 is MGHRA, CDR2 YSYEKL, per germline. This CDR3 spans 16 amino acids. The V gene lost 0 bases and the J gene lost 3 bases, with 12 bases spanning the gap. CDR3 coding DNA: TGCGCCAGCAGCCAAGATAAGACAGACCTCAATCAGCCCCAGCATTTT. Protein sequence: CASSQDKTDLNQPQHF.

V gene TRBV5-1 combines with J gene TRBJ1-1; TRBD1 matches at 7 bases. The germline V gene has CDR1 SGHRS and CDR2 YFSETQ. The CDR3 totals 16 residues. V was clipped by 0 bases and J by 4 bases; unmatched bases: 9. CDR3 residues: CASSLEIGGSGTEAFF. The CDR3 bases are TGCGCCAGCAGCTTGGAGATAGGGGGCAGCGGCACTGAAGCTTTCTTT.

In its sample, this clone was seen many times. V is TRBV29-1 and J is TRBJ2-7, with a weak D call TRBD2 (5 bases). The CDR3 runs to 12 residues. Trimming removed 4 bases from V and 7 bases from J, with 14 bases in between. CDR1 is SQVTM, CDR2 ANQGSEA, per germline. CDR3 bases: TGCAGCGTTGTGAGTGGGAGTGGGGAGCAGTACTTC. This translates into CSVVSGSGEQYF.

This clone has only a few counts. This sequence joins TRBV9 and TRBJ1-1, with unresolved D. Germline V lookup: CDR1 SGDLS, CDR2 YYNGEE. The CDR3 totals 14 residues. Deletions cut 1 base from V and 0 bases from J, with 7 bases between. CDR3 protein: CASSVTPLNTEAFF. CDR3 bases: TGTGCCAGCAGCGTAACCCCTTTGAACACTGAAGCTTTCTTT.

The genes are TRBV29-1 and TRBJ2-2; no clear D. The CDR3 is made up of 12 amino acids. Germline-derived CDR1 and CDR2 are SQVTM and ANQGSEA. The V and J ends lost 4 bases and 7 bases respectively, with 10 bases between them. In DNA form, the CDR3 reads TGCAGCGTTGTAGGGTTCGGCGGGGAGCTGTTTTTT. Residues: CSVVGFGGELFF.